Listed here is a single T cell receptor (beta chain). The record originates from a study of T cell changes during pregnancy in multiple sclerosis. Measured with immunoSEQ multiplex PCR; TCRdb has only the in-frame clones, and not every one. The profile covers 40,000 to 45,000 clones, with about 91% appearing a single time and roughly 0.5% taken by the ten largest. Trimming took 6 bases from V and 0 from J, leaving 6 bases between them. Germline V lookup: CDR1 SGHTA, CDR2 FQGTGA. This CDR3 is 13 amino acids long. The sequencing used CD4+ T cells from peripheral blood mononuclear cells, collected in the second trimester of pregnancy. This chain joins TRBV7-3 and TRBJ2-1; D call uncertain. This TCR derives from a female donor in good health, enrolled as a control in a pregnancy study. CDR3 protein: CASSPGSYNEQFF. In DNA form, the CDR3 reads TGTGCCAGCAGTCCCGGCTCCTACAATGAGCAGTTCTTC.